This T cell receptor (beta chain) was profiled in a study of post-analysis software for immune sequencing data. Study-wide context: In terms of disease course, relapsing-remitting, secondary progressive and progressive-relapsing multiple sclerosis were included. Whole-study findings and limits: Strong co-clustering by F measure linked samples that shared a preparation batch. A few TRBV segments appeared more often in patients than in controls, and TRBV5-6, TRBV5-1 and TRBV20-1 were among these. Versus controls, multiple sclerosis patients showed significantly lower diversity (normalized Chao1).

Germline assignment: CDR1 DFQATT and CDR2 SNEGSKA (reference sequence). This CDR3 region has 12 residues. A remark on this clonotype: Its antigen is as yet unknown. A much larger clonotype is one base distant, so this may be a read error.

cDNA libraries for TCR beta contained unique molecular identifiers. Input amounts of about 0.85 to 10 million T cells were used. These gave 500,000 or so cDNA molecules, so each molecule approximated one T cell. TCRdb called the PCR reads again in MiXCR, with one record for every CDR3 protein. The table records roughly 870,000 distinct CDR3 sequences, approximately 53% of them present only once. The clonotype comes from a girl aged 10-17 years with multiple sclerosis. The chain joins TRBV20-1 to TRBJ2-3; D gene ambiguous. The sequencing input was blood. The CDR3 loop is CRARVAADTQYF. The CDR3 bases are TGCAGGGCTAGAGTAGCAGCAGATACGCAGTATTTT.